A single sample is the source of the 30 T cell receptor beta chains below, sequenced in a study of kidney transplant recipient with SARS-CoV-2 infection (dated by TCRdb to the early 2020s). TCRdb records Illumina MiSeq as the sequencer. The public sequencing data were trimmed at Q25 with fastp and processed into clonotypes with MiXCR by TCRdb, which kept only in-frame beta chains. Here each entry gathers all rows of one CDR3 protein and keeps the most common genes and DNA. The sample table shows roughly 250,000 distinct CDR3 sequences, and under 30% are seen once. The ten largest clones represent roughly 7% of the sample. This specimen's time point label, interpreted: pre-pandemic baseline sample and day 111 after first positive SARS-CoV-2 test. Sequenced here: a blood sample, sampled at baseline and on day 111 from a kidney transplant recipient. Source of these receptors: a young adult male patient who had COVID-19 and was a kidney transplant recipient. Post transplant, some T cells may arise from the graft donor.

This clonotype was seen at least ten times. The rearrangement joins TRBV11-3 to TRBJ2-1, with 9 nucleotides matching TRBD2. In germline, CDR1 is SGHNT, CDR2 YENEEA. V shed 4 bases, J shed 7 bases, and the junction held 5 bases outside the gene matches. The CDR3 consists of 14 residues. This CDR3 is CASSSGLAYNEQFF. In DNA form, the CDR3 reads TGTGCCAGCAGCTCGGGACTAGCTTATAATGAGCAGTTCTTC.

Concerning this clonotype: A much larger clone sits a single nucleotide away, making a read error possible. The chain is built from TRBV21-1 and TRBJ2-2; TRBD1 is the table's D call, not checked against the DNA. TRBV21-1 is annotated as a pseudogene. The length of the CDR3 is 18 residues. The chain's CDR3 is CASSTRDRGVPNTRELFF. The CDR3 DNA reads as TGTGCCAGCAGCACCCGGGACAGGGGGGTGCCGAACACCAGGGAGCTGTTTTTT.

The V gene is TRBV4-1, the J gene TRBJ2-1; no clear D. The CDR3 sequence is 15 residues long. Trimming pared 0 bases from V and 7 bases from J, leaving 13 bases between. Looked up from germline, CDR1 is MGHRA and CDR2 is YSYEKL. The CDR3 bases are TGCGCCAGCAGCCAAGAAGGGTACACGTTGAATGAGCAGTTCTTC. It codes for CASSQEGYTLNEQFF.

This chain uses TRBV7-2 with TRBJ2-5, with D hard to call. Between the trimmed V and J ends, which lost 4 bases and 4 bases, there was a span of 10 bases. This CDR3 is built from 13 residues. Looked up from germline, CDR1 is SGHTA and CDR2 is FQGNSA. CDR3: CASSSERTETQYF. Here the CDR3 DNA reads TGTGCCAGCAGCTCAGAGCGTACAGAGACCCAGTACTTC.

The genes are TRBV16 and TRBJ1-2; D remains unclear. The CDR3 has 17 amino acids. V lost 5 bases to trimming and J lost 4 bases, with 23 bases between them. From germline, CDR1 is KGHSY and CDR2 FQNENV. The CDR3 spells CASSYEMVVRKTYGYTF. The CDR3 nucleotides read TGTGCCAGCAGCTATGAAATGGTCGTTAGAAAGACCTATGGCTACACCTTC.

This clonotype was counted many times. V usage is TRBV27 and J usage is TRBJ2-7, with D uncertain. Trimming took 9 bases from V and 2 from J, leaving 11 bases between them. The germline V gene encodes CDR1 MNHEY and CDR2 SMNVEV (reference sequence). The CDR3 is 12 amino acids. The CDR3 spells CASGKGAYEQYF. CDR3 DNA sequence: TGTGCCAGTGGGAAGGGTGCCTACGAGCAGTACTTC.

This clonotype was counted at least ten times. The V and J genes are TRBV6-6 and TRBJ1-2, with D maybe TRBD1 (6 bases). The germline V and J ends were trimmed by 0 bases and 2 bases, with 13 bases remaining between them. This CDR3 has 16 residues. The germline gives CDR1 MNHNY, CDR2 SVGAGI (reference sequence). The DNA for the CDR3 is TGTGCCAGCAGTTACTCCCCACAGGGAGAAAACTATGGCTACACCTTC. This translates into CASSYSPQGENYGYTF.

To note about this clonotype: A single base separates this from a much larger clone, so it may be a read error. This chain uses TRBV18 with TRBJ1-1; D unclear. This CDR3 region has 16 residues. Germline CDR1 reads KGHSH; CDR2 reads LQKENI. The V gene lost 1 base and the J gene lost 2 bases, with 14 bases spanning the gap. This chain's CDR3 is CASSPQVGMENTEAFF. The CDR3 nucleotides are TGTGCCAGCTCACCACAGGTGGGAATGGAAAACACTGAAGCTTTCTTT.

Details on this clonotype: A much larger clone differs from this one at a single base, so this may be a read error. In this CDR3 the conserved last residue, phenylalanine or tryptophan, is missing, so a read error is likely. The J gene is TRBJ2-1, the V gene TRBV28; D call uncertain. Trimming removed 2 bases at V and 7 bases at J, with 9 bases between. The CDR3 extends over 13 amino acids. Germline V gene sequence: CDR1 MDHEN, CDR2 SYDVKM. DNA for the CDR3: TGTGCCAGCAGTTTAAGTTTTGGGAATGAGCAGTTCTCC. It codes for CASSLSFGNEQFS.

A few counts support this clonotype. The chain uses TRBV30 and TRBJ2-3; 9 nucleotides agree with TRBD2. This CDR3 is built from 15 residues. Per the germline V gene, CDR1 is GTSNPN and CDR2 is SVGIG (reference sequence). After removal of 2 bases from V and 4 bases from J, the junction contained 7 bases not matched to a gene. The CDR3 reads CAWSSQREVPDTQYF. DNA of the CDR3: TGTGCCTGGAGTTCGCAGCGGGAGGTCCCAGATACGCAGTATTTT.

This clonotype was detected a few times. The chain employs TRBV3-1 and TRBJ1-1, with unresolved D. V dropped 5 bases and J dropped 4 bases, with 23 bases sitting between them. In germline, CDR1 is LGHDT, CDR2 YNNKEL (reference sequence). This CDR3 contains 17 residues. The CDR3 region has the DNA TGTGCCAGCAGCTGTTGGAATCCCATTTCAATTCGCACTGAAGCTTTCTTT. Translation gives CASSCWNPISIRTEAFF. The full variable domain, completed using reference TRBV3-1 and TRBJ1-1, is DTAVSQTPKYLVTQMGNDKSIKCEQNLGHDTMYWYKQDSKKFLKIMFSYNNKELIINETVPNRFSPKSPDKAHLNLHINSLELGDSAVYFCASSCWNPISIRTEAFFGQGTRLTVV.

This clonotype was observed many times. The chain links TRBV7-2 to TRBJ1-2; D ambiguous. Germline V lookup: CDR1 SGHTA, CDR2 FQGNSA. The CDR3 contains 17 residues. V gave up 5 bases and J gave up 4 bases, with 23 bases separating them. The CDR3 nucleotides are TGTGCCAGCAGCGCCTGGTTCAGAGACGGAAAGACCTATGGCTACACCTTC. The encoded protein is CASSAWFRDGKTYGYTF.

Concerning this clonotype: This may be a read error: a much more frequent sequence differs by one nucleotide. This chain joins TRBV5-6 and TRBJ2-5, with unresolved D. The CDR3 covers 11 residues. The V gene's germline CDR1 is SGHDT and CDR2 YYEEEE. CDR3 sequence: CASSAREAQYF. The CDR3 DNA reads as TGTGCCAGCTCCGCCCGAGAGGCCCAGTACTTC.

A word on this clonotype: This may arise from a read error, as a much more abundant clone is one base away. This chain links TRBV6-5 with TRBJ1-1; D possibly corresponds to TRBD1 (6 bases). The CDR3 runs to 15 residues. The germline V and J ends were trimmed by 7 bases and 4 bases, with 19 bases remaining between them. The germline V gene has CDR1 MNHEY and CDR2 SVGAGI. CDR3 sequence: CASKKGGVGSTEAFF. The CDR3 coding sequence is TGTGCCAGCAAAAAGGGGGGCGTTGGGAGCACTGAAGCTTTCTTT.

This clonotype was seen only a few times. This chain links TRBV9 with TRBJ2-1; the match to TRBD2 covers 7 bases. V was pared by 4 bases and J by 0 bases, with 4 bases of the junction left unmatched. The germline V gene encodes CDR1 SGDLS and CDR2 YYNGEE. The CDR3 length is 15 residues. The DNA for the CDR3 is TGTGCCAGCAGCACCTCTAGCGGCTCCTACAATGAGCAGTTCTTC. Translating gives CASSTSSGSYNEQFF. The full variable domain, rest sourced from reference TRBV9 and TRBJ2-1, is DSGVTQTPKHLITATGQRVTLRCSPRSGDLSVYWYQQSLDQGLQFLIQYYNGEERAKGNILERFSAQQFPDLHSELNLSSLELGDSALYFCASSTSSGSYNEQFFGPGTRLTVL.

The table lists this clonotype with many counts. The chain uses TRBV19 and TRBJ1-2; TRBD1 is a possible D gene (6 bases). V lost 6 bases and J lost 8, with 13 bases in between. The CDR3 is 12 amino acids. Germline V lookup: CDR1 LNHDA, CDR2 SQIVND (reference sequence). The CDR3 sequence is CASRQGSFGYTF. The CDR3 region has the DNA TGTGCCAGTAGACAGGGTTCGTTCGGCTACACCTTC. Drawing the rest from reference TRBV19 and TRBJ1-2, the complete variable domain is DGGITQSPKYLFRKEGQNVTLSCEQNLNHDAMYWYRQDPGQGLRLIYYSQIVNDFQKGDIAEGYSVSREKKESFPLTVTSAQKNPTAFYLCASRQGSFGYTFGSGTRLTVV.

Concerning this clonotype itself: Just one base apart from a much larger clone, this may be a read error. V is TRBV6-1 and J is TRBJ1-2; D unclear. This CDR3 region has 17 residues. Trimming left V 5 bases short and J 4 bases short, with 23 bases between. From germline, CDR1 is MNHNS and CDR2 SASEGT. The CDR3 spells CASSMGCSMRKTYGYTF. The CDR3 DNA reads as TGTGCCAGCAGTATGGGATGCTCTATGCGAAAGACCTATGGCTACACCTTC.

This clonotype came up a few times. The chain joins TRBV6-5 to TRBJ2-4, with 9 bases that match TRBD1. Trimming cost V 4 bases and J 8 bases; bases outside gene matches: 6. CDR1 and CDR2 (germline): MNHEY, SVGAGI. The CDR3 contains 14 residues. The CDR3 loop reads CASSSGTGSYIQYF. The CDR3 DNA reads as TGTGCCAGCAGTTCGGGGACAGGGAGCTACATTCAGTACTTC.

Worth noting for this clonotype: This clone may be a read error of a much larger clone one base away. The J gene is TRBJ2-5, the V gene TRBV12-3 or TRBV12-4; no definite D call. CDR3 length: 15 residues. In DNA, the CDR3 is TGTGCCAGCAGTCCGATGACATGGGTCGGAGAGGCCCAGTACTTC. Translating gives CASSPMTWVGEAQYF.

In its sample, this clonotype was seen many times. V and J are TRBV19 and TRBJ1-1; unclear D gene. Germline values: CDR1 LNHDA, CDR2 SQIVND (reference sequence). The CDR3 extends over 14 amino acids. Trimming left V 6 bases short and J 0 bases short, with 11 bases between. The CDR3 region has the DNA TGTGCCAGTAGCATAACAGCCCTGAACACTGAAGCTTTCTTT. It is translated as CASSITALNTEAFF.

With respect to this clonotype: A much larger clone sits a single nucleotide away, making a read error possible. The chain links TRBV6-5 to TRBJ1-2; D gene uncertain. This CDR3 region has 17 residues. With 5 bases removed from V and 4 bases from J, the gap between germline ends came to 23 bases. CDR1 and CDR2 from the germline V gene are MNHEY and SVGAGI. This CDR3 is CASSTRVPYGKTYGYTF. CDR3 coding DNA: TGTGCCAGCAGTACTCGAGTGCCTTACGGAAAGACCTATGGCTACACCTTC.

The chain employs TRBV7-6 and TRBJ2-1; D unresolved. Germline assignment: CDR1 SGHVS and CDR2 FNYEAQ. The CDR3 extends over 15 amino acids. Trimming stripped 5 bases from V and 1 base from J, with 12 bases between. In DNA, the CDR3 is TGTGCCAGCAGCCCCCCAGGTGGGTCCTACAATGAGCAGTTCTTC. This sequence encodes CASSPPGGSYNEQFF.

As for this clonotype: A clone one base away is much larger, so this may be a read error. The V call is TRBV20-1, the J call TRBJ1-5; D is perhaps TRBD1 (5 bases). Trimming left V 8 bases short and J 6 bases short, with 17 bases between. Germline V gene sequence: CDR1 DFQATT, CDR2 SNEGSKA (reference sequence). The CDR3 covers 13 residues. The CDR3 here is CSSRAGNSQPQHF. DNA of the CDR3: TGCAGTTCAAGGGCAGGGAACAGTCAGCCCCAGCATTTT.

This clonotype was seen ten or more times. The junction shows a germline mismatch at one end, possibly a read error. The chain combines TRBV12-3 or TRBV12-4 with TRBJ2-5; D gene uncertain. This CDR3 is built from 13 residues. The CDR3 loop reads CASRLGRLETQYF. For the CDR3, the DNA is TGTGCCAGCCGTTTGGGCAGGTTAGAGACCCAGTACTTC.

This clonotype was picked up a small number of times. V usage is TRBV20-1 and J usage is TRBJ2-5; the D call may be TRBD1 or TRBD2 (5 bases each). CDR1 and CDR2 (germline): DFQATT, SNEGSKA (reference sequence). The CDR3 consists of 15 residues. Between the trimmed V and J ends, which lost 6 bases and 1 base, there was a span of 18 bases. DNA for the CDR3: TGCAGTGCGAAAGACCAGGGACGGTTCCAAGAGACCCAGTACTTC. Its translation is CSAKDQGRFQETQYF.

This clonotype has just a few counts. The V call is TRBV19, the J call TRBJ2-3; TRBD2 aligns across 13 bases. The CDR3 runs 15 residues. Germline values: CDR1 LNHDA, CDR2 SQIVND (reference sequence). V shed 8 bases, J shed 2 bases, and the junction held 4 bases outside the gene matches. The DNA for the CDR3 is TGTGCCAGTCGAGGACTAGCGGGAGTCACAGATACGCAGTATTTT. Translation: CASRGLAGVTDTQYF.

V gene TRBV6-2 or TRBV6-3 combines with J gene TRBJ2-5, with D tentatively TRBD2 (6 bases). This CDR3 is built from 14 residues. Looked up from germline, CDR1 is MNHEY and CDR2 is SVGEGT. Trimming cost V 0 bases and J 2 bases, with 7 bases left between them. DNA of the CDR3: TGTGCCAGCAGTTACTCCGGGGGTCAAGAGACCCAGTACTTC. It yields the protein CASSYSGGQETQYF.

This clonotype was seen at least ten times. This rearrangement joins TRBV6-6 to TRBJ1-2, with D perhaps TRBD1 (5 bases). V gave up 2 bases and J gave up 12 bases, with 13 bases separating them. This CDR3 has 12 amino acids. Germline V gene data show CDR1 as MNHNY and CDR2 as SVGAGI (reference sequence). CDR3: CASSYRGMAHTF. CDR3 coding DNA: TGTGCCAGCAGTTACCGGGGGATGGCGCACACCTTC.

This clonotype was detected ten times or more. CDR3 DNA: TGTGCCACCAGCATCACGAAAAGGTGTGGAAAGACCTATGGCTACACCTTC. Encoded protein: CATSITKRCGKTYGYTF. This chain joins TRBV15 and TRBJ1-2; D uncertain. This CDR3 has 17 amino acids. V was pared by 4 bases and J by 4 bases, with 22 bases between. Germline V gene sequence: CDR1 LNHNV, CDR2 YYDKDF (reference sequence). Full variable domain (rest looked up from reference TRBV15 and TRBJ1-2): DAMVIQNPRYQVTQFGKPVTLSCSQTLNHNVMYWYQQKSSQAPKLLFHYYDKDFNNEADTPDNFQSRRPNTSFCFLDIRSPGLGDTAMYLCATSITKRCGKTYGYTFGSGTRLTVV.

In regard to this clonotype: A clone one base away is much larger, so this may be a read error. CDR3 sequence (DNA): TGTGCCGGCAGCCCAGGTGGGGGGGCTTATGAGCAGTTCTTC. Protein product: CAGSPGGGAYEQFF. The rearrangement joins TRBV9 to TRBJ2-1; D is possibly TRBD2 (7 bases). Germline values: CDR1 SGDLS, CDR2 YYNGEE. The CDR3 length is 14 residues.